This is a list of T cell receptor beta chains from one sample in a study of T cell responses to AZD1222 COVID-19 vaccine. Assay used: immunoSEQ multiplex PCR; TCRdb lists only in-frame clones, some missing. The sample lists about 100,000 clones; about 93% were seen once. The material was peripheral blood, obtained on day 0 of AZD1222 vaccination. These receptor sequences come from an adult in good health. Both conserved end residues are part of each CDR3. The D gene is left open where the match is weak. A clone size is listed for some rows: how often the clone was seen (once, few, many), or a class if it is expanded.

abundance	v_gene	d_gene	j_gene	CDR3aa	CDR3nt
NA	TRBV19	TRBD2	TRBJ2-2	CASSLTRYSGTGELFF	TGTGCCAGTAGTCTCACTCGTTATAGCGGGACCGGGGAGCTGTTTTTT
NA	TRBV6-5	TRBD1	TRBJ2-5	CASSPGTGQETQYF	TGTGCCAGCAGCCCCGGGACAGGGCAAGAGACCCAGTACTTC
NA	TRBV6-5	NA	TRBJ2-4	CASSRDGAKNIQYF	TGTGCCAGCAGCCGGGACGGAGCCAAAAACATTCAGTACTTC
NA	TRBV3-1/TRBV3-2	NA	TRBJ1-2	CASSQEGGYTF	TGTGCCAGCAGCCAAGAGGGCGGCTACACCTTC
NA	TRBV19	NA	TRBJ2-5	CASSGRYQETQYF	TGTGCCAGTAGTGGACGGTACCAAGAGACCCAGTACTTC
NA	TRBV28	NA	TRBJ1-5	CASSFREDNQPQHF	TGTGCCAGCAGTTTCCGGGAGGACAATCAGCCCCAGCATTTT
NA	TRBV6-6	TRBD1	TRBJ2-1	CASTNRQGYEQFF	TGTGCCAGCACTAACCGACAGGGGTATGAGCAGTTCTTC
NA	TRBV5-4	NA	TRBJ1-5	CASSLEGGNQPQHF	TGTGCCAGCAGCTTGGAAGGAGGGAATCAGCCCCAGCATTTT
NA	TRBV7-8	TRBD2	TRBJ2-1	CASSLELAGTSNEQFF	TGTGCCAGCAGCTTAGAACTAGCGGGGACATCCAATGAGCAGTTCTTC
NA	TRBV14	NA	TRBJ1-6	CASSQVLNSPLHF	TGTGCCAGCAGCCAAGTTTTAAATTCACCCCTCCACTTT
NA	TRBV6-1	TRBD1	TRBJ1-4	CASSEITGGGEKLFF	TGTGCCAGCAGTGAAATAACAGGGGGTGGTGAAAAACTGTTTTTT
NA	TRBV10-2	TRBD2	TRBJ2-3	CASSDSGASTDTQYF	TGCGCCAGCAGCGATAGCGGGGCGAGCACAGATACGCAGTATTTT
NA	TRBV10-1	NA	TRBJ1-3	CASSVRTGRRGNTIYF	TGCGCCAGCAGTGTGAGAACAGGGCGACGGGGAAACACCATATATTTT
once	TRBV7-9	TRBD2	TRBJ2-7	CASSLAGGPSGFYEQYF	TGTGCCAGCAGCTTAGCCGGTGGTCCTAGCGGGTTCTACGAGCAGTACTTC
medium-sized	TRBV10-2	TRBD1	TRBJ2-7	CASQEGTGDHEQYF	TGCGCCAGCCAGGAGGGGACAGGGGACCACGAGCAGTACTTC
NA	TRBV7-3	TRBD1	TRBJ1-3	CASSLTGLSGNTIYF	TGTGCCAGCAGTTTGACAGGGCTTTCTGGAAACACCATATATTTT
NA	TRBV5-8	TRBD1	TRBJ1-1	CASSHGTGNTEAFF	TGTGCCAGCAGCCACGGGACAGGAAACACTGAAGCTTTCTTT
NA	TRBV27	NA	TRBJ2-3	CASSPSGPTGDTQYF	TGTGCCAGCAGTCCTTCGGGGCCTACTGGAGATACGCAGTATTTT
NA	TRBV28	TRBD1	TRBJ2-3	CASRTGIADTQYF	TGTGCCAGCAGGACAGGGATAGCAGATACGCAGTATTTT
NA	TRBV7-9	NA	TRBJ1-1	CASSVNSNTEAFF	TGTGCCAGCAGCGTCAATTCGAACACTGAAGCTTTCTTT
NA	TRBV28	NA	TRBJ1-6	CASRVGGSSYNSPLHF	TGTGCCAGCAGGGTGGGGGGGAGCTCCTATAATTCACCCCTCCACTTT
NA	TRBV19	NA	TRBJ1-5	CASSTYREDANQPQHF	TGTGCCAGTAGTACTTACAGGGAAGACGCCAATCAGCCCCAGCATTTT
once	TRBV2	NA	TRBJ1-2	CASSDRDNYGYTF	TGTGCCAGCAGTGACAGGGATAACTATGGCTACACCTTC
NA	TRBV18	NA	TRBJ2-2	CASSPPSQGNTGELFF	TGTGCCAGCTCACCTCCTTCGCAGGGAAACACCGGGGAGCTGTTTTTT
NA	TRBV18	NA	TRBJ2-7	CASSGGEQYF	TGTGCCAGCTCGGGGGGAGAGCAGTACTTC
NA	TRBV5-6	TRBD1	TRBJ1-4	CASSGDSPNEKLFF	TGTGCCAGCAGCGGGGACAGTCCTAATGAAAAACTGTTTTTT
NA	TRBV27	NA	TRBJ1-5	CASSLVGDQPQHF	TGTGCCAGCAGTTTAGTAGGGGATCAGCCCCAGCATTTT
once	TRBV12-3/TRBV12-4	NA	TRBJ2-1	CASSPPYYNEQFF	TGTGCCAGCAGTCCCCCCTATTACAATGAGCAGTTCTTC
NA	TRBV6-1	NA	TRBJ1-1	CASSERTNGPEAFF	TGTGCCAGCAGTGAAAGGACAAACGGACCTGAAGCTTTCTTT
NA	TRBV12-3/TRBV12-4	TRBD1	TRBJ1-5	CASSRQGGQPQHF	TGTGCCAGCAGCAGACAGGGAGGGCAGCCCCAGCATTTT
once	TRBV19	NA	TRBJ1-2	CASKNYTF	TGTGCCAGTAAAAACTACACCTTC
NA	TRBV12-3/TRBV12-4	NA	TRBJ2-7	CASSLVGLEQYF	TGTGCCAGCAGTTTGGTAGGGCTCGAGCAGTACTTC
NA	TRBV20-1	NA	TRBJ2-3	CSASRDTQYF	TGCAGTGCTAGTAGAGATACGCAGTATTTT
once	TRBV7-9	NA	TRBJ1-5	CASSLPGNVQHF	TGTGCCAGCAGCTTACCGGGTAATGTCCAGCATTTT
NA	TRBV25-1	NA	TRBJ1-1	CASSEYVQNTEAFF	TGTGCCAGCAGTGAATATGTACAGAACACTGAAGCTTTCTTT
NA	TRBV18	TRBD1	TRBJ2-2	CASSPGQTDTGELFF	TGTGCCAGCTCACCGGGACAGACGGACACCGGGGAGCTGTTTTTT
few	TRBV24-1	TRBD1	TRBJ2-2	CATSDQDREVGELFF	TGTGCCACCAGTGATCAGGACAGGGAGGTCGGGGAGCTGTTTTTT
NA	TRBV5-8	NA	TRBJ2-3	CASSLDPGLTDTQYF	TGTGCCAGCAGCTTGGACCCGGGACTCACAGATACGCAGTATTTT
NA	TRBV30	NA	TRBJ2-7	CAWMGLAGEQYF	TGTGCCTGGATGGGTCTTGCAGGCGAGCAGTACTTC
NA	TRBV3-1/TRBV3-2	TRBD2	TRBJ2-7	CASSQAGGDRYEQYF	TGTGCCAGCAGCCAGGCGGGAGGAGACCGTTACGAGCAGTACTTC
NA	TRBV5-1	TRBD1	TRBJ2-5	CASSLRDRVGETQYF	TGCGCCAGCAGCTTGAGGGACAGGGTAGGAGAGACCCAGTACTTC
NA	TRBV9	TRBD2	TRBJ2-7	CASTKTSEPYEQYF	TGTGCCAGCACCAAGACTAGCGAACCCTACGAGCAGTACTTC
once	TRBV11-2	NA	TRBJ2-7	CASSLDQVKQYF	TGTGCCAGCAGCTTAGATCAGGTCAAGCAGTACTTC
NA	TRBV2	NA	TRBJ2-3	CASSDRADTQYF	TGTGCCAGCAGTGATAGAGCAGATACGCAGTATTTT
NA	TRBV28	NA	TRBJ1-5	CASSPARYSNQPQHF	TGTGCCAGCAGTCCCGCTCGATATAGCAATCAGCCCCAGCATTTT